These T cell receptor beta chains were read from a single sample in a study of OX40 agonist ivuxolimab in advanced cancers. TCRdb's table, derived via immunoSEQ multiplex PCR, lists solely in-frame clones and lacks some. This table has about 77,000 clones, approximately 85% appearing once. The material was CD4+ or CD8+ T cells sorted from blood, obtained in a trial of the OX40 agonist ivuxolimab. The receptors come from an adult with an advanced solid tumor such as melanoma, head and neck, liver or kidney cancer. The CDR3 runs from the conserved cysteine through the conserved F or W. A D gene is named only where the DNA matches it firmly. Size tells how often a clone was seen (once, few, many) or the class of an expanded clone, and some rows leave it out.

abundance,j_gene,d_gene,v_gene,CDR3aa,CDR3nt
-,TRBJ2-3,-,TRBV19,CASSMTGARRGYSSTDTQYF,TGTGCCAGTAGTATGACTGGGGCGAGGAGGGGGTATTCTAGCACAGATACGCAGTATTTT
-,TRBJ1-1,-,TRBV19,CASSATGATEAFF,TGTGCCAGTAGCGCTACAGGAGCCACTGAAGCTTTCTTT
-,TRBJ1-1,-,TRBV6-5,CASSYLTGSEAFF,TGTGCCAGCAGTTACCTTACAGGGTCTGAAGCTTTCTTT
-,TRBJ1-2,-,TRBV4-3,CASSQMTTGYGYTF,TGCGCCAGCAGCCAAATGACAACCGGATATGGCTACACCTTC
-,TRBJ2-3,-,TRBV19,CASSITRLASSTDTQYF,TGTGCCAGTAGTATAACCAGACTGGCTTCTAGCACAGATACGCAGTATTTT
-,TRBJ2-3,-,TRBV6-6,CASSTPADYTDTQYF,TGTGCCAGCAGTACCCCCGCTGACTACACAGATACGCAGTATTTT
-,TRBJ2-7,TRBD1,TRBV14,CASSQVSGGKNEQYF,TGTGCCAGCAGCCAAGTCTCAGGGGGAAAGAACGAGCAGTACTTC
-,TRBJ2-7,TRBD2,TRBV19,CASSPRLAGGSSYEQYF,TGTGCCAGTAGTCCCAGACTAGCGGGGGGCTCATCCTACGAGCAGTACTTC
-,TRBJ2-3,TRBD1,TRBV18,CASSPNGQGGSDTQYF,TGTGCCAGCTCACCCAATGGACAGGGTGGTTCAGATACGCAGTATTTT
few,TRBJ2-3,-,TRBV30,CAWKEWDTQYF,TGTGCCTGGAAGGAGTGGGATACGCAGTATTTT
-,TRBJ1-1,-,TRBV12-2,CASRLVRIEAFF,TGTGCAAGTCGCTTAGTTCGGATCGAAGCTTTCTTT
-,TRBJ2-5,TRBD1,TRBV30,CAWGGTGVFRETQYF,TGTGCCTGGGGGGGGACAGGGGTGTTTCGGGAGACCCAGTACTTC
-,TRBJ2-6,-,TRBV7-2,CASSPLYGANVLTF,TGTGCCAGCAGCCCACTCTACGGGGCCAACGTCCTGACTTTC
-,TRBJ1-5,TRBD1,TRBV7-2,CASSKPGTDPEDNQPQHF,TGTGCCAGCAGCAAACCCGGGACAGACCCCGAGGACAATCAGCCCCAGCATTTT
-,TRBJ1-4,TRBD1,TRBV2,CASSELGQGGEKLFF,TGTGCCAGCAGTGAACTGGGACAGGGAGGGGAAAAACTGTTTTTT
-,TRBJ1-3,-,TRBV20-1,CSAYEGNTIYF,TGCAGTGCCTACGAAGGAAACACCATATATTTT
-,TRBJ2-3,TRBD1,TRBV2,CASSRTGTDTQYF,TGTGCCAGCAGCCGGACAGGGACAGATACGCAGTATTTT
-,TRBJ2-5,-,TRBV7-2,CASSSATGMGTQYF,TGTGCCAGCAGCTCGGCTACGGGAATGGGGACCCAGTACTTC
few,TRBJ2-3,-,TRBV11-2,CASSPPTTDTQYF,TGTGCCAGCAGCCCCCCGACGACAGATACGCAGTATTTT
-,TRBJ2-7,TRBD1,TRBV29-1,CSVEGGQGLLMQYF,TGCAGCGTTGAAGGGGGACAGGGACTCCTAATGCAGTACTTC
-,TRBJ1-1,-,TRBV7-9,CASSLYVNTEAFF,TGTGCCAGCAGCTTGTATGTTAACACTGAAGCTTTCTTT
-,TRBJ1-2,-,TRBV6-6,CASSRDTFYGYTF,TGTGCCAGCAGTCGGGACACATTCTATGGCTACACCTTC
-,TRBJ2-5,-,TRBV6-6,CASRTSAETQYF,TGTGCCAGCAGGACCTCCGCCGAGACCCAGTACTTC
-,TRBJ1-1,-,TRBV20-1,CSAIPTRDALF,TGCAGTGCTATTCCCACGAGGGACGCCCTCTTT
few,TRBJ1-2,TRBD1,TRBV7-3,CASRPPGQGGGYTF,TGTGCCAGCAGACCTCCGGGACAGGGTGGTGGCTACACCTTC
-,TRBJ2-1,-,TRBV11-2,CASSTRGRNDNEQFF,TGTGCCAGCAGTACTCGAGGGAGGAACGACAATGAGCAGTTCTTC
-,TRBJ2-7,TRBD1,TRBV18,CASSTGTGEYEQYF,TGTGCCAGCTCCACCGGGACAGGGGAGTACGAGCAGTACTTC
-,TRBJ1-1,-,TRBV6-1,CASSDWDLSRTEAFF,TGTGCCAGCAGTGATTGGGATCTGAGTAGGACTGAAGCTTTCTTT
-,TRBJ2-5,TRBD2,TRBV4-1,CASSQGEGTQYF,TGCGCCAGCAGCCAAGGGGAGGGGACCCAGTACTTC
-,TRBJ1-5,-,TRBV30,CAWSGGAGQPQHF,TGTGCCTGGAGCGGAGGCGCGGGTCAGCCCCAGCATTTT
once,TRBJ1-1,TRBD1,TRBV19,CASSSPGTGVPNTEAFF,TGTGCCAGTAGTAGCCCCGGGACAGGGGTACCCAACACTGAAGCTTTCTTT
-,TRBJ2-1,TRBD2,TRBV9,CASSDRGLAGYSYNEQFF,TGTGCCAGCAGCGACCGCGGACTAGCGGGATACTCCTACAATGAGCAGTTCTTC
few,TRBJ2-5,TRBD2,TRBV2,CASSETTAGGQETQYF,TGTGCCAGCAGTGAAACCACAGCGGGGGGACAAGAGACCCAGTACTTC
-,TRBJ1-6,TRBD1,TRBV4-3,CASSQDLGGGSPLHF,TGCGCCAGCAGCCAAGATTTAGGGGGCGGGTCACCCCTCCACTTT
-,TRBJ1-2,-,TRBV5-4,CASSLPGAYGYTF,TGTGCCAGCAGCTTACCGGGGGCCTATGGCTACACCTTC
-,TRBJ1-1,-,TRBV13,CAISRGQVTEAFF,TGTGCCATTTCCCGGGGGCAGGTCACTGAAGCTTTCTTT
-,TRBJ2-7,TRBD1,TRBV6-1,CASSEYRTGPSYEQYF,TGTGCCAGCAGTGAATATAGGACAGGCCCCTCCTACGAGCAGTACTTC
few,TRBJ2-4,-,TRBV27,CASSLLGGGTPNIQYF,TGTGCCAGCAGTTTATTAGGGGGAGGGACACCTAACATTCAGTACTTC
-,TRBJ2-3,-,TRBV7-2,CASSQELRDTQYF,TGTGCCAGCAGCCAAGAACTAAGAGATACGCAGTATTTT
-,TRBJ1-4,-,TRBV27,CASGGHTNEKLFF,TGTGCCAGCGGGGGACACACTAATGAAAAACTGTTTTTT
-,TRBJ2-7,-,TRBV10-3,CAISAPGDGYYEQYF,TGTGCCATCAGTGCCCCCGGGGACGGCTACTACGAGCAGTACTTC
-,TRBJ1-4,-,TRBV30,CAWVGKPPTNEKLFF,TGTGCCTGGGTTGGAAAACCGCCAACTAATGAAAAACTGTTTTTT
-,TRBJ2-5,-,TRBV7-2,CASSLGGSGRKTQYF,TGTGCCAGCAGCTTAGGCGGAAGCGGAAGAAAGACCCAGTACTTC
-,TRBJ2-4,TRBD2,TRBV19,CASSTELAGGLLAKNIQYF,TGTGCCAGTAGTACAGAGCTAGCGGGGGGCTTGTTAGCCAAAAACATTCAGTACTTC
-,TRBJ2-7,-,TRBV7-2,CASSLSVGEQYF,TGTGCCAGCAGTCTCTCCGTTGGGGAGCAGTACTTC
-,TRBJ1-1,-,TRBV18,CASSPPSQSLGTEAFF,TGTGCCAGCTCACCACCGTCCCAGAGTCTGGGCACTGAAGCTTTCTTT
-,TRBJ1-1,-,TRBV5-4,CASSLGGRNTEAFF,TGTGCCAGCAGCTTGGGGGGGAGGAACACTGAAGCTTTCTTT
-,TRBJ1-2,-,TRBV5-4,CASSLADLVGYTF,TGTGCCAGCAGCTTGGCGGACCTGGTGGGCTACACCTTC
-,TRBJ1-4,TRBD1,TRBV5-6,CASSIDRDRGRSTNEKLFF,TGTGCCAGCAGCATAGACCGGGACAGGGGGCGGTCAACTAATGAAAAACTGTTTTTT
once,TRBJ1-2,TRBD1,TRBV6-5,CASSLGTGYGYTF,TGTGCCAGCAGTTTGGGGACAGGGTATGGCTACACCTTC
-,TRBJ2-5,-,TRBV2,CASSEVPQGSKETQYF,TGTGCCAGCAGTGAGGTGCCGCAGGGGAGCAAAGAGACCCAGTACTTC
-,TRBJ2-2,TRBD1,TRBV4-3,CASSRWTGGSAGELFF,TGCGCCAGCAGCCGATGGACAGGGGGAAGCGCCGGGGAGCTGTTTTTT
-,TRBJ2-1,TRBD2,TRBV10-3,CAISGRGGATTYNEQFF,TGTGCCATCAGTGGGCGCGGGGGGGCCACCACCTACAATGAGCAGTTCTTC
-,TRBJ2-3,-,TRBV6-6,CASSYSELSRPDTQYF,TGTGCCAGCAGTTACTCAGAGTTGTCCCGCCCAGATACGCAGTATTTT